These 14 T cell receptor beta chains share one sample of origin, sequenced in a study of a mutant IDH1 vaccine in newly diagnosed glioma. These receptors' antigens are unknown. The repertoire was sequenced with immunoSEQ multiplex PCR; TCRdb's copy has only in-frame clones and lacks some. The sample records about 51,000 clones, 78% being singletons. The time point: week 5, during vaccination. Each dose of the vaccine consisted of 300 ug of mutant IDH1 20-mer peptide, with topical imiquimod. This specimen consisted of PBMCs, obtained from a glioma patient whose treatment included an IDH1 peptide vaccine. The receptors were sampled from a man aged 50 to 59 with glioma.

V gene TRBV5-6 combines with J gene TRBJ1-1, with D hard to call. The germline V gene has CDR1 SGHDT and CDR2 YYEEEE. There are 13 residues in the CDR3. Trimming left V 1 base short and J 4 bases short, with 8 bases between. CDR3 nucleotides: TGTGCCAGCAGCTTGCCCTCGAGCACTGAAGCTTTCTTT. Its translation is CASSLPSSTEAFF.

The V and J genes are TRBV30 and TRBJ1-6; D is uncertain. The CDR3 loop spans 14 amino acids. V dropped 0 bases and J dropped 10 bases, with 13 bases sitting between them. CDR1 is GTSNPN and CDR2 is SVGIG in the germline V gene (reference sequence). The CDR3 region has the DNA TGTGCCTGGAGTGTAAGCGGGTCGGGGTCACCCCTCCACTTT. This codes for CAWSVSGSGSPLHF. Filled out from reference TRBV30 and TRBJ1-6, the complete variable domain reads SQTIHQWPATLVQPVGSPLSLECTVEGTSNPNLYWYRQAAGRGLQLLFYSVGIGQISSEVPQNLSASRPQDRQFILSSKKLLLSDSGFYLCAWSVSGSGSPLHFGNGTRLTVT.

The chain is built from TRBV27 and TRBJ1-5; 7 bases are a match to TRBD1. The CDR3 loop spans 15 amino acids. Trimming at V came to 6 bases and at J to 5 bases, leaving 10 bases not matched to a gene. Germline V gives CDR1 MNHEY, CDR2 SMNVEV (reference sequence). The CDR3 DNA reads TGTGCCAGCAGCCCGATAGGACAGGAATATCAGCCCCAGCATTTT. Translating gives CASSPIGQEYQPQHF.

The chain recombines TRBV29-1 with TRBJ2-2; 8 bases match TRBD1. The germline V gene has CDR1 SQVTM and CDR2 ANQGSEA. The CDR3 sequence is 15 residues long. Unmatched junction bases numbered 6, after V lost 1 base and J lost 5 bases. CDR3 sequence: CSVEVGTGRTGELFF. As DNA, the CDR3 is TGCAGCGTTGAAGTCGGGACAGGTCGAACCGGGGAGCTGTTTTTT.

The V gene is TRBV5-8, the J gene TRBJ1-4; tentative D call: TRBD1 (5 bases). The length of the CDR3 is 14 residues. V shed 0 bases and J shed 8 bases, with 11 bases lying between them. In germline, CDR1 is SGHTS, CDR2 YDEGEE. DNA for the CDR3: TGTGCCAGCAGCTTGGCCACAGGTCTGGAAAAACTGTTTTTT. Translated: CASSLATGLEKLFF.

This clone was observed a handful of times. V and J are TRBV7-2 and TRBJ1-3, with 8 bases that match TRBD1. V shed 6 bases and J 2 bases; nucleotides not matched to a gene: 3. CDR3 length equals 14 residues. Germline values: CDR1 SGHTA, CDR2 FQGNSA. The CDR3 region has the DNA TGTGCCAGCAGGGCGACAGGGGCTGGAAACACCATATATTTT. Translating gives CASRATGAGNTIYF.

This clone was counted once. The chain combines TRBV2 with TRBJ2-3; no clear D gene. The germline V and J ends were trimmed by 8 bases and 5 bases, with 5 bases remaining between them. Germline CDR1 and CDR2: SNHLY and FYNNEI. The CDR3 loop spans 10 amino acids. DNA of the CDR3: TGTGCCAGCTCCAGAGATACGCAGTATTTT. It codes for CASSRDTQYF.

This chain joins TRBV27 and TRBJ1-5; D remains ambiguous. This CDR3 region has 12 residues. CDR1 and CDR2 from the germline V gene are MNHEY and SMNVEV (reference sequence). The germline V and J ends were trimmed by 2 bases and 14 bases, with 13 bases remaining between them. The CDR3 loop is CASSLKAGRKHF. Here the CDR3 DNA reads TGTGCCAGCAGTTTAAAGGCAGGCCGCAAGCATTTT.

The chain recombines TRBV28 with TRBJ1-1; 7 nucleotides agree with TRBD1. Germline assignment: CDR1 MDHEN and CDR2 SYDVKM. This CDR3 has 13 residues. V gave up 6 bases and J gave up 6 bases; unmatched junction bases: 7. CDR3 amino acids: CASRQQGSPEAFF. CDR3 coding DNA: TGTGCCAGCAGGCAACAGGGGAGTCCTGAAGCTTTCTTT.

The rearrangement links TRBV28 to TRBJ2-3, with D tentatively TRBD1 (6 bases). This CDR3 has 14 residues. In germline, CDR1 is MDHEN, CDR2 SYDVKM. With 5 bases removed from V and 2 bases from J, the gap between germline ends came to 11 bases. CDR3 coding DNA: TGTGCCAGCAGTCCCCGGGACAACACAGATACGCAGTATTTT. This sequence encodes CASSPRDNTDTQYF.

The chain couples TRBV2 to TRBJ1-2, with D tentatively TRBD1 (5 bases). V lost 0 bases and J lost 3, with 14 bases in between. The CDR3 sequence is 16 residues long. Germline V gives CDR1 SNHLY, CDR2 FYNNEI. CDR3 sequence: CASSEAGGVRDYGYTF. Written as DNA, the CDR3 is TGTGCCAGCAGTGAAGCTGGAGGGGTTCGGGACTATGGCTACACCTTC. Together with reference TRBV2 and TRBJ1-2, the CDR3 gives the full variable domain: EPEVTQTPSHQVTQMGQEVILRCVPISNHLYFYWYRQILGQKVEFLVSFYNNEISEKSEIFDDQFSVERPDGSNFTLKIRSTKLEDSAMYFCASSEAGGVRDYGYTFGSGTRLTVV.

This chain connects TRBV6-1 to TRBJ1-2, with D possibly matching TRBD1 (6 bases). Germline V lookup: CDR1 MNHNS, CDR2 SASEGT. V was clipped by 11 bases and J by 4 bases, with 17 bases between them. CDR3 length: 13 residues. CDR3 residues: CALLGGRTYGYTF. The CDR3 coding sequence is TGTGCCCTACTGGGGGGCCGGACCTATGGCTACACCTTC.

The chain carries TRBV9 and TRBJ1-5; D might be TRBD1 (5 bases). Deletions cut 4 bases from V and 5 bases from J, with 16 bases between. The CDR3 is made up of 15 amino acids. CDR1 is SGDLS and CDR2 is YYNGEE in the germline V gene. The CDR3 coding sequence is TGTGCCAGCAGCACCCGGGGGGACGCTGATCAGCCCCAGCATTTT. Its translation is CASSTRGDADQPQHF. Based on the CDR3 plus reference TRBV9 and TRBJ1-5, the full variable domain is DSGVTQTPKHLITATGQRVTLRCSPRSGDLSVYWYQQSLDQGLQFLIQYYNGEERAKGNILERFSAQQFPDLHSELNLSSLELGDSALYFCASSTRGDADQPQHFGDGTRLSIL.

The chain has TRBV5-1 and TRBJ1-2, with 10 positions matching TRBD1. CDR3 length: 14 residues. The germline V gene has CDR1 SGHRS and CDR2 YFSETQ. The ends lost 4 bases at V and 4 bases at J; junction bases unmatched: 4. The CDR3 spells CASSDRGPLYGYTF. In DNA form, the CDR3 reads TGCGCCAGCAGCGACAGGGGGCCACTCTATGGCTACACCTTC. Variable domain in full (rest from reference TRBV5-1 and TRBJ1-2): KAGVTQTPRYLIKTRGQQVTLSCSPISGHRSVSWYQQTPGQGLQFLFEYFSETQRNKGNFPGRFSGRQFSNSRSEMNVSTLELGDSALYLCASSDRGPLYGYTFGSGTRLTVV.